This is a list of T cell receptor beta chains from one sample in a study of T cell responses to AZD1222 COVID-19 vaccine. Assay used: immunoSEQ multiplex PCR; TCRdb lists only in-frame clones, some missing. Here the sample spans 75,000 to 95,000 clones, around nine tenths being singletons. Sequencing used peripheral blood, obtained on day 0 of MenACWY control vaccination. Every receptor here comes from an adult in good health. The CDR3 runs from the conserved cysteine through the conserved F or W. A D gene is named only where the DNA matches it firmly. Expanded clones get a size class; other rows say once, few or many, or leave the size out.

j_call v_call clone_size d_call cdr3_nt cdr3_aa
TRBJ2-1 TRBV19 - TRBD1 TGTGCCAGTAGTATGGGACAGGGAAGGTCCTACAATGAGCAGTTCTTC CASSMGQGRSYNEQFF
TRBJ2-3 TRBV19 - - TGTGCCAGTAGTAAAGGGAGTTGGGGACCAGATACGCAGTATTTT CASSKGSWGPDTQYF
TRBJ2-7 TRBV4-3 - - TGCGCCAGCAGCCAAGATCAGGGGAGCGGGCAGTACTTC CASSQDQGSGQYF
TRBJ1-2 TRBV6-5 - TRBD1 TGTGCCAGCAGCAACTCCGGGACAGCCTATGGCTACACCTTC CASSNSGTAYGYTF
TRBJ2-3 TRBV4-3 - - TGCGCCAGCAGCCCCAGAGATAGTCAAGTAGTTACGCAGTATTTT CASSPRDSQVVTQYF
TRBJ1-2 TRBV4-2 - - TGTGCCAGCAGCCAAGATATTCGACGGGAGAGTAATGGCTACACCTTC CASSQDIRRESNGYTF
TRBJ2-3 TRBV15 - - TGTGCCACCAGCGCCGCAGGGGAAGGGGATACGCAGTATTTT CATSAAGEGDTQYF
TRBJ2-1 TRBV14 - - TGTGCCAGCAGCCAAGATGTGGCGGTCTTGGACAGACCGCAAGACAATGAGCAGTTCTTC CASSQDVAVLDRPQDNEQFF
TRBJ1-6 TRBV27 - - TGTGCCAGCAGTTTTGGGATCGGGGAGTATAATTCACCCCTCCACTTT CASSFGIGEYNSPLHF
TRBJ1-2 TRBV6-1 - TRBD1 TGTGCCAGCAGTGAGACAGGGTATTTGGCTATTATGTATGGCTACACCTTC CASSETGYLAIMYGYTF
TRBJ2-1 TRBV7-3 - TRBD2 TGTGCCAGCAGCCAGAGGCTAGCGGGGGGCGCCGCTGAGCAGTTCTTC CASSQRLAGGAAEQFF
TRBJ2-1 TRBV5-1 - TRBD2 TGCGCCAGCAGCTTACCTTCCGGGACTAGCGAGCACAATGAGCAGTTCTTC CASSLPSGTSEHNEQFF
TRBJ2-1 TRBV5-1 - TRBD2 TGCGCCAGCAGCCTAGGGACTAGCGGATACAATGAGCAGTTCTTC CASSLGTSGYNEQFF
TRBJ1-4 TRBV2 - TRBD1 TGTGCCAGCAGTATTGGGGAGGGGGCAACGTTTTTT CASSIGEGATFF
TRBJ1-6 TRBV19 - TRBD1 TGTGCCAGTAGTATGGGACAGGCAACACCCCTCCACTTT CASSMGQATPLHF
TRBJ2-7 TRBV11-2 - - TGTGCCAGCAGCCCTCGACAGGTTAGAGGCGAGCAGTACTTC CASSPRQVRGEQYF
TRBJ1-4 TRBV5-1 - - TGCGCCAGCAGCTCGGGACGAGGGGAAAAACTGTTTTTT CASSSGRGEKLFF
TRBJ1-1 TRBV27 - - TGTGCCAGCAGTCCAGCCGGGAACACTGAAGCTTTCTTT CASSPAGNTEAFF
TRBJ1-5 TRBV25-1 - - TGTGCCAGCAGTGAATGGGGAAGGGAGGATCAGCCCCAGCATTTT CASSEWGREDQPQHF
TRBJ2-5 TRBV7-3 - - TGTGCCAGCAGTAGGGGGACTCAAGAGACCCAGTACTTC CASSRGTQETQYF
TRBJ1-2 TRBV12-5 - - TGTGCTAGTGGTTGGGGGACACATCCCACCAACTATGGCTACACCTTC CASGWGTHPTNYGYTF
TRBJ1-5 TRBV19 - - TGTGCCAGTAGTACAACATGGGGGGGAACTAGCAATCAGCCCCAGCATTTT CASSTTWGGTSNQPQHF
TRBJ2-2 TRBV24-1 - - TGTGCCACCAGTGACCCCGGGATGGGCACCGGGGAGCTGTTTTTT CATSDPGMGTGELFF
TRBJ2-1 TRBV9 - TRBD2 TGTGCCAGCAGCGTGACTAGCGTAAATGAGCAGTTCTTC CASSVTSVNEQFF
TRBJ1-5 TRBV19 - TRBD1 TGTGCCAGTAGTATAGGGGGAGGGGGCGCGATCGTGCCCCAGCATTTT CASSIGGGGAIVPQHF
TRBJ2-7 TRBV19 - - TGTGCCAGTAGTATAGGGAGAACCCCTTTATACGAGCAGTACTTC CASSIGRTPLYEQYF
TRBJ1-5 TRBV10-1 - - TGCGCCAGCAGTGAGGGAAATCAGCCCCAGCATTTT CASSEGNQPQHF
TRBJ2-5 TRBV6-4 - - TGTGCCAGCAGTGACATGAGGGGCCAAGAGACCCAGTACTTC CASSDMRGQETQYF
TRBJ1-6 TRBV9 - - TGTGCCAGCAGCGTAGGGTCAGGGAATTCACCCCTCCACTTT CASSVGSGNSPLHF
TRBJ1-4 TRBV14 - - TGTGCCAGCAGCCAAGGACTCTTGAGTTATGAAAAACTGTTTTTT CASSQGLLSYEKLFF
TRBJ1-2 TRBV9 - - TGTGCCAGCAGCGTCTGGGGGAACTATGGCTACACCTTC CASSVWGNYGYTF
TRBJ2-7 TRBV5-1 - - TGCGCCAGCAGCTTGGAAAGGGGCTCCTACGAGCAGTACTTC CASSLERGSYEQYF
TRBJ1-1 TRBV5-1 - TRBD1 TGCGCCAGCCGGTGGGGACAGGGGCAGAACACTGAAGCTTTCTTT CASRWGQGQNTEAFF
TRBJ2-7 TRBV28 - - TGTGCCAGCAGTTTAGCGGACTCCTACGAGCAGTACTTC CASSLADSYEQYF
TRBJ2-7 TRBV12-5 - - TGTGCTAGTGGTTTGTTGGGGGGCACCTACGAGCAGTACTTC CASGLLGGTYEQYF
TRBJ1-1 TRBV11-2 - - TGTGCCAGCAGCCTGGGAGCCACTGAAGCTTTCTTT CASSLGATEAFF
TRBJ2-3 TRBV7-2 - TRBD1 TGTGCCAGCAGCTCAGGACAGGGGGCAGATACGCAGTATTTT CASSSGQGADTQYF
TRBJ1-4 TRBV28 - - TGTGCCAGCAGTTGGCAACCCGGTGGATATAATTATGAAAAACTGTTTTTT CASSWQPGGYNYEKLFF
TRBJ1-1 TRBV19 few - TGTGCCAGTAGTATAGTAGGGTTTGGAAGGACAACTGAAGCTTTCTTT CASSIVGFGRTTEAFF
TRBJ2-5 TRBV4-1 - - TGCGCCAGCAGCCAAGACCACCAGGGGTTGACCCAGTACTTC CASSQDHQGLTQYF
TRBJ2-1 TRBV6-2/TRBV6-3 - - TGTGCCAGCAGTCCCCTCGGGGGCGGTGAGCAGTTCTTC CASSPLGGGEQFF
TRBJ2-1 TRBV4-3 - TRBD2 TGCGCCAGCAGCCCGCGACTAGCGGGGGCCTCCTACAATGAGCAGTTCTTC CASSPRLAGASYNEQFF
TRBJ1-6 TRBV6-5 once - TGTGCCAGCAGTACTGACAGCTCCTATAATTCACCCCTCCACTTT CASSTDSSYNSPLHF
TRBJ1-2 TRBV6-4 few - TGTGCCAGCAGTGGCGGGGAGGGAGCCCACGGCTACACCTTC CASSGGEGAHGYTF
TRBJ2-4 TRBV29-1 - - TGCAGCGTTGAAGAGCGGAGGGGGAAGAACATTCAGTACTTC CSVEERRGKNIQYF
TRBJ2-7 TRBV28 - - TGTGCCAGCAGTTATACATCTACCTACGAGCAGTACTTC CASSYTSTYEQYF
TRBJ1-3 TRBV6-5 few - TGTGCCAGCAGTTACGGGGGTCAAGGAAACACCATATATTTT CASSYGGQGNTIYF
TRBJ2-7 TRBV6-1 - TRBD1 TGTGCCAGCAGTGAGACCGGGACAGGGTACGAGCAGTACTTC CASSETGTGYEQYF
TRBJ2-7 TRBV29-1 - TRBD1 TGCAGCGTTGACCTTGGACAGGGGGCCGGAGAGCAGTACTTC CSVDLGQGAGEQYF
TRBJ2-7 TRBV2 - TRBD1 TGTGCCAGCAGTGAAAGAGGGACAGTCTACGAGCAGTACTTC CASSERGTVYEQYF
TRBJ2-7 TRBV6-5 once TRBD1 TGTGCCAGCGGGGACAGCTCCTACGAGCAGTACTTC CASGDSSYEQYF
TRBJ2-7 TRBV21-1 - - TGTGCCAGCAGCAAATGTGGCAGGCCCTACGAGCAGTACTTC CASSKCGRPYEQYF
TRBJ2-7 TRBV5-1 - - TGCGCCAGCACCCCCGAGGGCCTCTCCTACGAGCAGTACTTC CASTPEGLSYEQYF
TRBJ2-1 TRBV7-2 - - TGTGCCAGCAGCTTAGCAGTTTCCTACAATGAGCAGTTCTTC CASSLAVSYNEQFF
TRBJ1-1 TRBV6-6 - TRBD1 TGTGCCAGCAGTCCGGGACAGGGGACTGAAGCTTTCTTT CASSPGQGTEAFF
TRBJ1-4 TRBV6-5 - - TGTGCCAGCAGTTACGGGGGGGCAGGGTACGGTGAAAAACTGTTTTTT CASSYGGAGYGEKLFF